Following are 31 T cell receptor beta chains from one sample sequenced in a study of control samples from healthy donors and cancer patients. Sequencing used immunoSEQ multiplex PCR; TCRdb keeps in-frame clones, though not all of them. The sample records fewer than 80,000 clones, roughly 89% being singletons. The sample taken for sequencing was PBMCs. The receptors were gathered from a man aged 55 to 70 with colorectal cancer.

This chain connects TRBV3-1 (or the pseudogene TRBV3-2) to TRBJ1-1; unclear D gene. Germline V CDR1 and CDR2: LGHDT, YNNKEL (reference sequence). The CDR3 contains 15 residues. Trimming shortened V by 4 bases and J by 0 bases, and 12 bases separated the two germline ends. CDR3 amino acids: CASSPRGVMNTEAFF. CDR3 DNA: TGTGCCAGCAGCCCCCGTGGAGTCATGAACACTGAAGCTTTCTTT.

This clone was counted a few times. V usage is TRBV3-1 (or the pseudogene TRBV3-2) and J usage is TRBJ2-1; 10 nucleotides align to TRBD2. The CDR3 loop spans 17 amino acids. V lost 2 bases and J lost 2; bases outside the gene matches: 6. Looked up from germline, CDR1 is LGHDT and CDR2 is YNNKEL (reference sequence). CDR3 loop: CASSQSQLAGAYNEQFF. CDR3 nucleotides: TGTGCCAGCAGCCAATCTCAGCTAGCGGGGGCCTACAATGAGCAGTTCTTC.

The J gene is TRBJ1-1, the V gene TRBV14; D remains unclear. V was trimmed by 1 base and J by 0 bases, leaving 9 bases between them. The V gene's germline CDR1 is SGHDN and CDR2 FVKESK. CDR3 length: 15 amino acids. CDR3 region: CASSQVAGMNTEAFF. CDR3 DNA sequence: TGTGCCAGCAGCCAAGTAGCTGGGATGAACACTGAAGCTTTCTTT.

The chain uses TRBV12-3 or TRBV12-4 and TRBJ2-2, with a tentative D call TRBD1 (6 bases). Trimming took off 7 bases at V and 6 bases at J, with 12 bases between the two ends. The CDR3 extends over 13 amino acids. The CDR3 DNA is TGTGCCAGCACCTTAAGGGGGTCCGGGGAGCTGTTTTTT. Protein: CASTLRGSGELFF.

This chain connects TRBV18 to TRBJ1-5, with 8 bases fitting TRBD1. Germline CDR1 reads KGHSH; CDR2 reads LQKENI. The CDR3 extends over 16 amino acids. Trimming cost V 3 bases and J 5 bases; bases outside gene matches: 9. The CDR3 is CASSPRDRWGDQPQHF. The CDR3 coding sequence is TGTGCCAGCTCACCTCGGGACAGGTGGGGCGATCAGCCCCAGCATTTT.

The CDR3 coding sequence is TGTGCCAGCAGCCCGGGGTGGAGGGGTTCACCCCTCCACTTT. Translating it yields CASSPGWRGSPLHF. The chain is built from TRBV5-4 and TRBJ1-6; D might be TRBD1 (5 bases). The V gene lost 4 bases and the J gene lost 9 bases, with 14 bases spanning the gap. Per the germline V gene, CDR1 is SGHNT and CDR2 is YYREEE (reference sequence). The CDR3 length is 14 residues.

This chain uses TRBV7-9 with TRBJ1-1; D perhaps matches TRBD1 (6 bases). This CDR3 spans 15 amino acids. The V gene's germline CDR1 is SEHNR and CDR2 FQNEAQ (reference sequence). Trimming took off 5 bases at V and 0 bases at J, with 13 bases between the two ends. The CDR3 is CASSAEQGVNTEAFF. The CDR3 DNA reads TGTGCCAGCAGCGCCGAACAGGGTGTGAACACTGAAGCTTTCTTT.

The CDR3 here is CASTPTRDTASQYF. CDR3 DNA sequence: TGTGCCAGCACCCCGACCCGGGACACCGCTTCGCAGTACTTC. V and J are TRBV6-5 and TRBJ2-7; D possibly corresponds to TRBD1 (6 bases). Germline V gene sequence: CDR1 MNHEY, CDR2 SVGAGI. The V end lost 7 bases, the J end lost 9 bases, and 22 bases lay between the germline ends. CDR3 length equals 14 residues.

The rearrangement uses TRBV6-1 and TRBJ2-7; D ambiguous. With 1 base removed from V and 2 bases from J, the gap between germline ends came to 6 bases. Looked up from germline, CDR1 is MNHNS and CDR2 is SASEGT. The CDR3 runs 13 residues. The DNA for the CDR3 is TGTGCCAGCAGTGAAGTCCGGACCTACGAGCAGTACTTC. This gives the protein CASSEVRTYEQYF.

The chain is built from TRBV11-3 and TRBJ2-2; tentatively, D is TRBD1 or TRBD2 (5 bases each). This CDR3 is 13 amino acids long. Germline V gene sequence: CDR1 SGHNT, CDR2 YENEEA. V was clipped by 8 bases and J by 8 bases, with 15 bases between them. CDR3 region: CASEGRGRGELFF. The DNA of the CDR3 is TGTGCCAGCGAGGGACGGGGTAGAGGGGAGCTGTTTTTT.

As DNA, the CDR3 is TGTGCCAGCAGCTCGAATGAGCAGTTCTTC. Amino acid sequence: CASSSNEQFF. The chain recombines TRBV13 with TRBJ2-1; D is unclear. Trimming removed 4 bases from V and 7 bases from J, with 2 bases in between. This CDR3 is built from 10 residues. Looked up from germline, CDR1 is PRHDT and CDR2 is FYEKMQ (reference sequence).

The chain couples TRBV5-1 to TRBJ2-3, with D possibly being TRBD1 (6 bases). V was clipped by 0 bases and J by 5 bases, with 13 bases between them. The CDR3 sequence is 15 residues long. The germline V gene has CDR1 SGHRS and CDR2 YFSETQ. The CDR3 sequence is CASSLGTAEEDTQYF. The CDR3 DNA reads as TGCGCCAGCAGCTTGGGGACAGCCGAAGAAGATACGCAGTATTTT.

The chain is built from TRBV27 and TRBJ1-6; D call uncertain. Trimming took off 3 bases at V and 5 bases at J, with 11 bases between the two ends. CDR1 is MNHEY and CDR2 is SMNVEV in the germline V gene (reference sequence). The CDR3 is made up of 15 amino acids. CDR3 amino acids: CASSFKGPDNSPLHF. Here the CDR3 DNA reads TGTGCCAGCAGTTTTAAAGGCCCAGATAATTCACCCCTCCACTTT.

The sample holds a few counts of this clone. V is TRBV19 and J is TRBJ2-7; TRBD1 matches at 7 bases. CDR3 length equals 18 residues. The trim removed 3 bases at V and 2 bases at J, leaving 16 bases unmatched. Germline CDR1 reads LNHDA; CDR2 reads SQIVND (reference sequence). The CDR3 nucleotides are TGTGCCAGTAGTATCCTCCACCCAGCGAGGGGGCAAACCTACGAGCAGTACTTC. Translated: CASSILHPARGQTYEQYF.

J is TRBJ2-1 and V is TRBV5-4, with D unresolved. In germline, CDR1 is SGHNT, CDR2 YYREEE (reference sequence). V lost 1 base and J lost 10, with 12 bases in between. This CDR3 has 13 amino acids. The CDR3 loop reads CASSLTAMVEQFF. DNA for the CDR3: TGTGCCAGCAGCTTGACCGCCATGGTAGAGCAGTTCTTC.

This chain connects TRBV10-3 to TRBJ2-5; D ambiguous. This CDR3 is 11 amino acids long. Between the trimmed V and J ends, which lost 7 bases and 2 bases, there was a span of 5 bases. CDR1 and CDR2 (germline): ENHRY, SYGVKD. The CDR3 nucleotides are TGTGCCATCAAGAGTCAAGAGACCCAGTACTTC. Its protein product is CAIKSQETQYF.

The chain couples TRBV3-1 (or the pseudogene TRBV3-2) to TRBJ2-7; 15 bases map to TRBD2. The CDR3 loop spans 19 amino acids. Germline trimming cut 3 bases from V and 2 bases from J; bases unmatched to any gene: 11. Germline V gene sequence: CDR1 LGHDT, CDR2 YNNKEL (reference sequence). The CDR3 sequence: CASSQALGLAGGRPYEQYF. DNA for the CDR3: TGTGCCAGCAGCCAGGCTTTGGGACTAGCGGGGGGCCGCCCCTACGAGCAGTACTTC.

The chain combines TRBV6-1 with TRBJ1-5; possible D gene TRBD1, 5 bases. Per the germline V gene, CDR1 is MNHNS and CDR2 is SASEGT. V lost 4 bases to trimming and J lost 3 bases, with 19 bases between them. CDR3 size: 17 residues. The CDR3 is CASSGPSGGGTNQPQHF. The CDR3 nucleotides are TGTGCCAGCAGTGGACCGTCCGGGGGGGGGACCAATCAGCCCCAGCATTTT.

This chain joins TRBV7-2 and TRBJ2-2; the match to TRBD2 covers 11 bases. J was trimmed by 12 bases and V by 5 bases; bases with no gene match: 11. The germline V gene has CDR1 SGHTA and CDR2 FQGNSA. The CDR3 consists of 15 residues. The CDR3 region has the DNA TGTGCCAGCAGCGAAGCCGTAGCGGGGGGGCGGCAGCTGTTTTTT. It translates to CASSEAVAGGRQLFF.

The CDR3 DNA reads as TGTGCCAGCAGTGCGGGGGGAGGGTACGAGCAGTACTTC. This sequence encodes CASSAGGGYEQYF. V and J are TRBV2 and TRBJ2-7; 7 bases are a match to TRBD2. This CDR3 region has 13 residues. V dropped 4 bases and J dropped 4; count of bases not matched to a gene: 4. Germline loops: CDR1 SNHLY, CDR2 FYNNEI.

The genes are TRBV6-5 and TRBJ2-7; D call uncertain. The germline V and J ends were trimmed by 8 bases and 5 bases, with 19 bases remaining between them. CDR3 length: 14 residues. Germline V CDR1 and CDR2: MNHEY, SVGAGI. The CDR3 sequence is CASSLQTTYDEQYF. Written as DNA, the CDR3 is TGTGCCAGCTCACTCCAGACGACCTACGACGAGCAGTACTTC.

In nucleotides, the CDR3 is TGCGCCAGCAGCGCCGGCGGGGGTAGAGAGTTTTTT. Its protein is CASSAGGGREFF. V and J are TRBV5-1 and TRBJ2-2; TRBD2 matches 7 bases. Germline CDR1 reads SGHRS; CDR2 reads YFSETQ. Trimming removed 4 bases from V and 16 bases from J; junction bases left unmatched: 10. The CDR3 runs to 12 residues.

The V gene is TRBV9, the J gene TRBJ1-1, with a possible D match to TRBD1 (5 bases). Trimming removed 2 bases from V and 7 bases from J, with 15 bases in between. CDR1 is SGDLS, CDR2 YYNGEE, per germline. This CDR3 has 14 residues. For the CDR3, the DNA is TGTGCCAGCAGCGTCCGGGACGGAGAGCTTGAAGCTTTCTTT. Translated, it gives CASSVRDGELEAFF.

This chain links TRBV7-2 with TRBJ2-5; TRBD1 is a possible D gene (5 bases). CDR1 SGHTA and CDR2 FQGNSA come from the germline V gene. V gave up 2 bases and J gave up 2 bases, with 12 bases separating them. This CDR3 comprises 15 residues. This chain's CDR3 is CASSLFQGKQETQYF. As DNA, the CDR3 is TGTGCCAGCAGCTTATTCCAGGGCAAGCAAGAGACCCAGTACTTC. The variable domain in full, completed from reference TRBV7-2 and TRBJ2-5, reads GAGVSQSPSNKVTEKGKDVELRCDPISGHTALYWYRQSLGQGLEFLIYFQGNSAPDKSGLPSDRFSAERTGGSVSTLTIQRTQQEDSAVYLCASSLFQGKQETQYFGPGTRLLVL.

This chain connects TRBV10-3 to TRBJ1-1; the D is unclear. CDR3 length: 15 residues. Trimming took off 11 bases at V and 4 bases at J, with 23 bases between the two ends. The germline V gene encodes CDR1 ENHRY and CDR2 SYGVKD. CDR3 loop: CASGGESGYSTEAFF. As DNA, the CDR3 is TGTGCCTCCGGTGGCGAGTCTGGTTATAGCACTGAAGCTTTCTTT.

The V and J genes are TRBV28 and TRBJ1-4; no firm D call. Germline V gene data show CDR1 as MDHEN and CDR2 as SYDVKM. Trimming stripped 5 bases from V and 0 bases from J, with 10 bases between. The CDR3 consists of 15 residues. For the CDR3, the DNA is TGTGCCAGCAGTATCGAAGTAGCAACTAATGAAAAACTGTTTTTT. Amino acid sequence: CASSIEVATNEKLFF.

This chain links TRBV6-5 with TRBJ1-5, with 11 nucleotides matching TRBD1. Germline V gene lookup returns CDR1 MNHEY and CDR2 SVGAGI. Unmatched junction bases numbered 2, after V lost 4 bases and J lost 3 bases. The CDR3 runs 15 residues. CDR3 nucleotides: TGTGCCAGCAGTTCGGACAGGGGGCCCAATCAGCCCCAGCATTTT. Amino acid sequence: CASSSDRGPNQPQHF.

DNA for the CDR3: TGTGCCAGCAGTTACTCGTCGGGGGTCGATTCACCCCTCCACTTT. Its protein product is CASSYSSGVDSPLHF. The rearrangement joins TRBV6-5 to TRBJ1-6, with D possibly matching TRBD1 (5 bases). The length of the CDR3 is 15 residues. Germline V CDR1 and CDR2: MNHEY, SVGAGI. With 0 bases removed from V and 8 bases from J, the gap between germline ends came to 11 bases.

The chain carries TRBV7-9 and TRBJ2-5, with 10 bases fitting TRBD1. Germline V CDR1 and CDR2: SEHNR, FQNEAQ (reference sequence). Trimming at V came to 1 base and at J to 3 bases, leaving 8 bases not matched to a gene. CDR3 size: 17 residues. DNA of the CDR3: TGTGCCAGCAGCTTAGGATGGGACAGGGGTTGGGAAGAGACCCAGTACTTC. The encoded protein is CASSLGWDRGWEETQYF.

The chain is built from TRBV18 and TRBJ2-7; TRBD1 agrees at 9 bases. CDR3 length equals 14 residues. The V segment lost 4 bases and the J segment 4 bases; nucleotides outside the gene matches: 5. Germline V gene data show CDR1 as KGHSH and CDR2 as LQKENI. The chain's CDR3 is CASSRGQGPYEQYF. The CDR3 DNA reads as TGTGCCAGCTCACGGGGACAGGGTCCGTACGAGCAGTACTTC.

The genes are TRBV10-2 and TRBJ2-1, with a tentative D call TRBD2 (6 bases). V was trimmed by 6 bases and J by 3 bases, leaving 12 bases between them. The CDR3 runs to 14 residues. Germline loops: CDR1 WSHSY, CDR2 SAAADI. In DNA, the CDR3 is TGCGCCAGCAGGGCGCGGGGCGACTACAATGAGCAGTTCTTC. It specifies CASRARGDYNEQFF.